The 26 T cell receptor beta chains in this list originate from one sample, sequenced in a study of molecular identifiers for immune sequencing clone quantification. TCRdb independently ran MiXCR on the PCR reads; one entry per CDR3 protein. The sample carries 40,000 or so distinct CDR3 sequences, roughly 19% recorded once. Sequenced: naive CD8+ T cells from blood, with Jurkat cell RNA spiked in. Specified subset: FACS-sorted CD8+CD4-CCR7+CD45RA+ naive T cells. The receptors derive from a human donor in good health. Some libraries in this study had Jurkat cell RNA spiked in.

Ten or more counts support this clonotype. Sequence at one end of the junction differs from germline and may be a read error. The chain links TRBV7-6 to TRBJ2-2; perhaps TRBD2 as D (5 bases). The CDR3 totals 15 residues. Per germline, CDR1 SGHVS and CDR2 FNYEAQ. The CDR3 nucleotides read TGTGCCAGCAGTTTAGCGCCAGAGTACACCGGGGAGCTGTTTTTT. It specifies CASSLAPEYTGELFF.

About this clonotype: This sequence may be a read error, since a much larger clone differs from it by one base. The V and J genes are TRBV6-1 and TRBJ1-5; TRBD1 might be the D (5 bases). This CDR3 is built from 14 residues. Deletions cut 7 bases from V and 3 bases from J, with 13 bases between. In germline, CDR1 is MNHNS, CDR2 SASEGT. Here the CDR3 DNA reads TGTGCCAGCACCCCGCGGGGGTTCAATCAGCCCCAGCATTTT. Its translation is CASTPRGFNQPQHF.

This clonotype was counted at least ten times. The chain links TRBV30 to TRBJ2-1, with 9 bases fitting TRBD2. CDR1 is GTSNPN and CDR2 is SVGIG in the germline V gene (reference sequence). The CDR3 has 14 residues. The junction had 2 bases not matched to a gene; V was cut back by 1 base and J by 4 bases. The CDR3 coding sequence is TGTGCCTGGAGTGCTAGCGGGGCTTACAATGAGCAGTTCTTC. Protein sequence: CAWSASGAYNEQFF. Combining the CDR3 with reference TRBV30 and TRBJ2-1 gives the whole variable domain SQTIHQWPATLVQPVGSPLSLECTVEGTSNPNLYWYRQAAGRGLQLLFYSVGIGQISSEVPQNLSASRPQDRQFILSSKKLLLSDSGFYLCAWSASGAYNEQFFGPGTRLTVL.

This clonotype has at least ten counts. The chain has TRBV15 and TRBJ2-3; 8 bases map to TRBD2. Germline assignment: CDR1 LNHNV and CDR2 YYDKDF (reference sequence). This CDR3 region has 17 residues. V lost 0 bases, J lost 3 bases, and 8 bases stayed unmatched. Written as DNA, the CDR3 is TGTGCCACCAGCAGAGATCTTGTCGGGGGGGTGACAGATACGCAGTATTTT. Translating gives CATSRDLVGGVTDTQYF.

The chain couples TRBV7-9 to TRBJ2-5; D remains unclear. This CDR3 is 16 amino acids long. Germline V gene data show CDR1 as SEHNR and CDR2 as FQNEAQ (reference sequence). V was cut by 5 bases and J by 5 bases, with 21 bases left in between. CDR3 DNA sequence: TGTGCCAGCAGCGCGACAACAATGGTTTATTGGGAGACCCAGTACTTC. It yields the protein CASSATTMVYWETQYF.

This clonotype was seen many times. V gene TRBV16 combines with J gene TRBJ1-5; perhaps TRBD1 as D (6 bases). With 4 bases removed from V and 3 bases from J, the gap between germline ends came to 10 bases. Germline-derived CDR1 and CDR2 are KGHSY and FQNENV. The CDR3 has 14 residues. This CDR3 reads CASSRGALNQPQHF. The CDR3 nucleotides read TGTGCCAGCAGCCGGGGGGCCCTCAATCAGCCCCAGCATTTT.

This clonotype was recorded many times. This chain connects TRBV6-5 to TRBJ1-5, with TRBD1 matching over 8 bases. From germline, CDR1 is MNHEY and CDR2 SVGAGI. With 6 bases clipped from V and 0 bases from J, the junction kept 13 bases outside the gene matches. CDR3 length equals 18 residues. CDR3 in DNA: TGTGCCAGCAGCCTTGGGGCAGGGGGCGTCTATAGCAATCAGCCCCAGCATTTT. Translating gives CASSLGAGGVYSNQPQHF.

On this clonotype itself: This sequence may be a read error, since a much larger clone differs from it by one base. The V gene is TRBV7-7, the J gene TRBJ2-1; TRBD2 aligns across 11 bases. The germline V gene has CDR1 SSHAT and CDR2 FNYEAQ (reference sequence). The CDR3 sequence is 16 residues long. The chain's CDR3 is CAGSLGVAGGYNEQFF. The CDR3 bases are TGTGCCGGCAGCTTAGGTGTAGCGGGGGGGTACAATGAGCAGTTCTTC.

This clonotype was found many times. The rearrangement uses TRBV7-9 and TRBJ2-3; no clear D. The CDR3 extends over 15 amino acids. The germline V gene has CDR1 SEHNR and CDR2 FQNEAQ (reference sequence). Trimming took 4 bases from V and 1 from J, leaving 12 bases between them. The CDR3: CASSSEDLRTDTQYF. DNA of the CDR3: TGTGCCAGCAGCTCCGAGGATCTACGCACAGATACGCAGTATTTT.

This clonotype showed up many times. This chain connects TRBV9 to TRBJ2-1; maybe TRBD2 (6 bases). V was shortened by 4 bases and J by 3 bases, with 14 bases between the two germline ends. The CDR3 has 15 amino acids. Germline loops: CDR1 SGDLS, CDR2 YYNGEE. CDR3 sequence (DNA): TGTGCCAGCAGCTTAGGGACTCGCCACTACAATGAGCAGTTCTTC. Amino acids: CASSLGTRHYNEQFF.

This clonotype was seen at least ten times. V is TRBV9 and J is TRBJ1-1, with a weak D call TRBD1 (6 bases). The V gene lost 9 bases and the J gene lost 11 bases, with 23 bases spanning the gap. The CDR3 runs 13 residues. The germline V gene encodes CDR1 SGDLS and CDR2 YYNGEE. DNA of the CDR3: TGTGCCACCTCGGACAGCGCAACCGGTGGGGCTTTCTTT. This translates into CATSDSATGGAFF. The full variable domain, with the rest looked up from reference TRBV9 and TRBJ1-1, is DSGVTQTPKHLITATGQRVTLRCSPRSGDLSVYWYQQSLDQGLQFLIQYYNGEERAKGNILERFSAQQFPDLHSELNLSSLELGDSALYFCATSDSATGGAFFGQGTRLTVV.

V and J are TRBV28 and TRBJ2-2; 8 bases match TRBD2. V dropped 3 bases and J dropped 5; count of bases not matched to a gene: 8. This CDR3 contains 16 residues. Germline V gene lookup returns CDR1 MDHEN and CDR2 SYDVKM. CDR3 residues: CASSLASGRGTGELFF. For the CDR3, the DNA is TGTGCCAGCAGTTTGGCGAGCGGGAGAGGTACCGGGGAGCTGTTTTTT.

This clonotype was recorded at least ten times. The rearrangement links TRBV20-1 to TRBJ2-7; 12 bases line up with TRBD2. Trimming cost V 2 bases and J 6 bases; bases outside gene matches: 11. CDR3 length: 16 amino acids. Germline-derived CDR1 and CDR2 are DFQATT and SNEGSKA (reference sequence). As DNA, the CDR3 is TGCAGTGCTAGAAGTCTGACTAGCGGGAGTAACCGCGAGCAGTACTTC. This sequence encodes CSARSLTSGSNREQYF.

This clonotype was counted many times. This rearrangement joins TRBV7-9 to TRBJ1-6; no firm D call. CDR3 size: 15 residues. Germline V gene lookup returns CDR1 SEHNR and CDR2 FQNEAQ (reference sequence). V lost 2 bases and J lost 0, with 5 bases in between. CDR3 sequence reads: CASSLSSSYNSPLHF. CDR3 coding DNA: TGTGCCAGCAGCTTATCGAGCTCCTATAATTCACCCCTCCACTTT.

This clonotype was counted only a few times. The chain links TRBV7-6 to TRBJ2-7; D is unclear. The V gene's germline CDR1 is SGHVS and CDR2 FNYEAQ. V was pared by 5 bases and J by 0 bases, with 11 bases between. This CDR3 is built from 14 residues. DNA for the CDR3: TGTGCCAGCAGCGAACCTATAAACTCCTACGAGCAGTACTTC. This sequence encodes CASSEPINSYEQYF.

This clonotype appeared many times. The chain recombines TRBV27 with TRBJ2-3, with D hard to call. V was cut by 8 bases and J by 2 bases, with 8 bases left in between. The CDR3 consists of 12 residues. Germline values: CDR1 MNHEY, CDR2 SMNVEV (reference sequence). For the CDR3, the DNA is TGTGCCAGCCACAAGAACACAGATACGCAGTATTTT. Its translation is CASHKNTDTQYF.

This clonotype was seen repeatedly, ten times or more. The chain couples TRBV19 to TRBJ2-7; 10 bases align to TRBD2. This CDR3 has 16 amino acids. Losses at the gene ends were 9 bases for V and 3 bases for J; bases not matched to a gene: 14. The germline CDR1 and CDR2 sequences are LNHDA and SQIVND (reference sequence). The CDR3 loop reads CASREKSASGGYEQYF. Written as DNA, the CDR3 is TGTGCCAGCCGAGAGAAGTCGGCTAGCGGGGGCTACGAGCAGTACTTC.

There are many counts of this clonotype. This chain uses TRBV11-2 with TRBJ1-1; unclear D gene. In germline, CDR1 is SGHAT, CDR2 FQNNGV. V dropped 3 bases and J dropped 2 bases, with 7 bases sitting between them. This CDR3 has 13 amino acids. This CDR3 reads CASSLSPNTEAFF. The CDR3 bases are TGTGCCAGCAGCTTGAGCCCTAACACTGAAGCTTTCTTT.

This clonotype has a count of ten or more. The CDR3 DNA follows: TGTGCCAGTAGTTTTCGACAGGGCACAGATACGCAGTATTTT. Its translation is CASSFRQGTDTQYF. The rearrangement links TRBV19 to TRBJ2-3, with D possibly TRBD1 on 6 matching bases. This CDR3 is 14 amino acids long. Trimming removed 5 bases from V and 1 base from J, with 10 bases in between. The germline V gene encodes CDR1 LNHDA and CDR2 SQIVND (reference sequence).

Many counts were recorded for this clonotype. This chain uses TRBV6-2 or TRBV6-3 with TRBJ2-3; 7 bases are a match to TRBD2. The CDR3 is made up of 14 amino acids. Per the germline V gene, CDR1 is MNHEY and CDR2 is SVGEGT. With V trimmed by 6 bases and J by 2 bases, 5 bases remained unmatched. CDR3 nucleotide sequence: TGTGCCAGCAGCCCTAGCGGACCCACAGATACGCAGTATTTT. Amino acids: CASSPSGPTDTQYF.

This clonotype has a count of ten or more. This rearrangement joins TRBV29-1 to TRBJ2-2; no definite D call. This CDR3 spans 11 amino acids. Deletions cut 7 bases from V and 6 bases from J, with 9 bases between. Germline lookup yields CDR1 SQVTM and CDR2 ANQGSEA. This CDR3 reads CSAGSPGELFF. CDR3 DNA: TGCAGCGCTGGATCTCCCGGGGAGCTGTTTTTT.

This clonotype has at least ten counts. The V gene is TRBV30, the J gene TRBJ2-7; 11 bases map to TRBD1. After removal of 5 bases from V and 2 bases from J, the junction contained 5 bases not matched to a gene. The CDR3 is 14 residues long. Germline lookup yields CDR1 GTSNPN and CDR2 SVGIG (reference sequence). The CDR3 nucleotides read TGTGCCTGGGCTCCGGGACAGGGGGCCTACGAGCAGTACTTC. Amino acid sequence: CAWAPGQGAYEQYF.

The chain links TRBV11-2 to TRBJ2-5; the D is unclear. Per germline, CDR1 SGHAT and CDR2 FQNNGV. The CDR3 is 14 residues long. With 0 bases removed from V and 1 base from J, the gap between germline ends came to 6 bases. The CDR3 here is CASSLDPGQETQYF. The CDR3 region has the DNA TGTGCCAGCAGCTTAGATCCGGGCCAAGAGACCCAGTACTTC.

This clonotype was detected ten times or more. CDR3 residues: CASTSRTFFGYTF. The DNA of the CDR3 is TGTGCCAGCACCTCCCGGACGTTTTTTGGCTACACCTTC. This chain connects TRBV6-2 or TRBV6-3 to TRBJ1-2; D remains unclear. This CDR3 is 13 amino acids long. V was pared by 7 bases and J by 7 bases, with 16 bases between. From germline, CDR1 is MNHEY and CDR2 SVGEGT.

This clonotype was seen a handful of times. This chain connects TRBV27 to TRBJ1-2; 7 bases line up with TRBD1. The ends lost 5 bases at V and 2 bases at J; junction bases unmatched: 2. Germline loops: CDR1 MNHEY, CDR2 SMNVEV (reference sequence). This CDR3 is 13 amino acids long. Written as DNA, the CDR3 is TGTGCCAGCAGTACAGGGGCGAACTATGGCTACACCTTC. Translated: CASSTGANYGYTF.

This clonotype has a count of ten or more. The CDR3 loop is CASGLAFPTVTDTQYF. CDR3 bases: TGTGCTAGTGGTTTGGCCTTCCCGACAGTCACAGATACGCAGTATTTT. The rearrangement uses TRBV12-5 and TRBJ2-3, with D possibly TRBD1 on 5 matching bases. Trimming removed 1 base at V and 2 bases at J, with 13 bases between. Germline V gene sequence: CDR1 LGHNT, CDR2 FRNRAP. There are 16 residues in the CDR3.